The 21 T cell receptor beta chains presented below share a single source sample, sequenced in a study of T cells in narcolepsy. Data came from immunoSEQ multiplex PCR; TCRdb stores just in-frame clones and leaves some out. The sample holds some 25,000 clones, 75% to 85% seen once. Input material: memory (CD45RA-) CD4+ T cells from blood. The origin of the receptors is a human donor in good health.

Only a few counts were recorded for this clone. This chain links TRBV19 with TRBJ1-2; 7 bases are a match to TRBD1. There are 13 residues in the CDR3. Germline V gives CDR1 LNHDA, CDR2 SQIVND (reference sequence). V dropped 5 bases and J dropped 10; count of bases not matched to a gene: 10. The CDR3 region has the DNA TGTGCCAGTAGTCTAAGGACAGGTGCCGACTACACCTTC. Encoded protein: CASSLRTGADYTF.

This chain uses TRBV13 with TRBJ2-3; TRBD1 might be the D (5 bases). Germline V gives CDR1 PRHDT, CDR2 FYEKMQ (reference sequence). The CDR3 consists of 13 residues. Trimming stripped 7 bases from V and 1 base from J, with 9 bases between. CDR3 nucleotide sequence: TGTGCCAGCACAGGGTCCCGCACAGATACGCAGTATTTT. This translates into CASTGSRTDTQYF.

The chain links TRBV15 to TRBJ2-5, with 7 bases matching TRBD1. CDR1 LNHNV and CDR2 YYDKDF come from the germline V gene (reference sequence). V was pared by 1 base and J by 2 bases, with 7 bases of the junction left unmatched. CDR3 length: 16 residues. Here the CDR3 DNA reads TGTGCCACCAGCAGAGGAGAGACAGGGTTACAAGAGACCCAGTACTTC. Amino acids: CATSRGETGLQETQYF.

The CDR3 region has the DNA TGTGCCAGCAGTCCCTCGACAGGGGCGGCTGAAGCTTTCTTT. Amino acid sequence: CASSPSTGAAEAFF. The J gene is TRBJ1-1, the V gene TRBV6-6; 8 nucleotides match TRBD1. Per the germline V gene, CDR1 is MNHNY and CDR2 is SVGAGI (reference sequence). This CDR3 region has 14 residues. After removal of 5 bases from V and 6 bases from J, the junction contained 8 bases not matched to a gene.

The chain carries TRBV18 and TRBJ1-5; 11 bases fit TRBD1. The CDR3 is made up of 18 amino acids. CDR1 is KGHSH, CDR2 LQKENI, per germline. V shed 8 bases, J shed 0 bases, and the junction held 12 bases outside the gene matches. This CDR3 is CASTDGGQGANSNQPQHF. Written as DNA, the CDR3 is TGTGCCAGCACGGACGGCGGACAGGGGGCGAATAGCAATCAGCCCCAGCATTTT.

The J gene is TRBJ1-1, the V gene TRBV28, with D hard to call. Trimming removed 3 bases at V and 1 base at J, with 6 bases between. Germline CDR1 is MDHEN and CDR2 is SYDVKM. CDR3 size: 13 residues. CDR3 loop: CASSFRRNTEAFF. The CDR3 DNA sequence: TGTGCCAGCAGTTTCCGTCGGAACACTGAAGCTTTCTTT.

The chain couples TRBV6-5 to TRBJ2-5; TRBD1 matches 7 bases. After removal of 2 bases from V and 4 bases from J, the junction contained 7 bases not matched to a gene. CDR1 and CDR2 from the germline V gene are MNHEY and SVGAGI. This CDR3 is 15 amino acids long. The CDR3 nucleotides are TGTGCCAGCAGTTACCGAGGGGCAGGGGGAGAGACCCAGTACTTC. This sequence encodes CASSYRGAGGETQYF.

This chain connects TRBV9 to TRBJ2-1; TRBD1 matches at 8 bases. The V segment lost 1 base and the J segment 2 bases; nucleotides outside the gene matches: 2. This CDR3 is 15 amino acids long. CDR1 is SGDLS and CDR2 is YYNGEE in the germline V gene. This chain's CDR3 is CASSVQGQAYNEQFF. Written as DNA, the CDR3 is TGTGCCAGCAGCGTACAGGGACAGGCCTACAATGAGCAGTTCTTC.

This clone was observed a single time. The chain links TRBV9 to TRBJ2-7; 15 positions match TRBD2. The CDR3 covers 16 residues. Losses at the gene ends were 3 bases for V and 5 bases for J; bases not matched to a gene: 6. The germline V gene encodes CDR1 SGDLS and CDR2 YYNGEE. CDR3 in DNA: TGTGCCAGCAGCGAGGGACTAGCGGGAGGTAAGGACGAGCAGTACTTC. Protein sequence: CASSEGLAGGKDEQYF.

This clone came up a few times. CDR3 region: CASRFPGTTLTGELFF. As DNA, the CDR3 is TGTGCCAGCAGATTTCCCGGGACCACGCTCACCGGGGAGCTGTTTTTT. The chain couples TRBV28 to TRBJ2-2; D possibly uses TRBD1 or TRBD2 (5 bases each). V was trimmed by 6 bases and J by 4 bases, leaving 18 bases between them. Looked up from germline, CDR1 is MDHEN and CDR2 is SYDVKM. CDR3 size: 16 residues.

The chain employs TRBV28 and TRBJ1-6, with 7 bases fitting TRBD1. The ends lost 6 bases at V and 9 bases at J; junction bases unmatched: 2. Germline CDR1 and CDR2: MDHEN and SYDVKM. The CDR3 covers 12 residues. CDR3 nucleotides: TGTGCCAGCAGACGACAGGGTTCACCCCTCCACTTT. Amino acids: CASRRQGSPLHF.

The chain combines TRBV5-5 with TRBJ1-1; 7 bases line up with TRBD1. The ends lost 0 bases at V and 1 base at J; junction bases unmatched: 6. The CDR3 spans 16 residues. From germline, CDR1 is SGHKS and CDR2 YYEKEE (reference sequence). CDR3 coding DNA: TGTGCCAGCAGCTTGGGAGGGGGACAGAAGAACACTGAAGCTTTCTTT. Residues: CASSLGGGQKNTEAFF.

This chain joins TRBV5-6 and TRBJ2-2, with TRBD1 matching 9 bases. V lost 4 bases to trimming and J lost 2 bases; unmatched junction nucleotides: 3. CDR3 length equals 15 residues. Germline V CDR1 and CDR2: SGHDT, YYEEEE. CDR3: CASSRQGVNTGELFF. DNA for the CDR3: TGTGCCAGCAGCAGACAGGGGGTAAACACCGGGGAGCTGTTTTTT.

This sequence joins TRBV30 and TRBJ1-5; possibly TRBD1 for D (5 bases). V dropped 1 base and J dropped 12 bases, with 16 bases sitting between them. This CDR3 spans 13 amino acids. Germline V gene data show CDR1 as GTSNPN and CDR2 as SVGIG (reference sequence). The CDR3 region has the DNA TGTGCCTGGAGTGCGGGGACGGCCCAGATCCAGCATTTT. Translation: CAWSAGTAQIQHF.

This clone came up once. The CDR3 DNA is TGTGCCAGCAGTGCCACCTCCGGGACTAGCGTTTCCTACGAGCAGTACTTC. Protein: CASSATSGTSVSYEQYF. The gene calls are TRBV6-1 and TRBJ2-7, with TRBD2 matching 10 bases. Germline CDR1 is MNHNS and CDR2 is SASEGT. The CDR3 is 17 amino acids. Germline trimming cut 4 bases from V and 1 base from J; bases unmatched to any gene: 10.

This sequence joins TRBV7-6 and TRBJ1-2, with a tentative D call TRBD1 (6 bases). The CDR3 loop spans 15 amino acids. With 5 bases removed from V and 3 bases from J, the gap between germline ends came to 16 bases. Germline V gene data show CDR1 as SGHVS and CDR2 as FNYEAQ. The CDR3 DNA reads as TGTGCCAGCAGCGCTTCGGGGGCTAGGGACTATGGCTACACCTTC. This codes for CASSASGARDYGYTF.

The chain carries TRBV28 and TRBJ1-5; the match to TRBD1 covers 11 bases. There are 16 residues in the CDR3. V trimming: 5 bases; J trimming: 4 bases; junction bases outside the gene matches: 7. From germline, CDR1 is MDHEN and CDR2 SYDVKM. In nucleotides, the CDR3 is TGTGCCAGCAGTCCCTGGGACAGGGGGTGGAATCAGCCCCAGCATTTT. It encodes CASSPWDRGWNQPQHF.

This rearrangement joins TRBV7-2 to TRBJ2-3; a possible D gene is TRBD2 (6 bases). V lost 10 bases and J lost 6, with 14 bases in between. This CDR3 spans 12 amino acids. Germline CDR1 and CDR2: SGHTA and FQGNSA. The CDR3 loop reads CATRRVGDTQYF. In nucleotides, the CDR3 is TGTGCCACCCGGAGGGTAGGCGATACGCAGTATTTT.

V and J are TRBV4-2 and TRBJ2-5; D possibly corresponds to TRBD2 (5 bases). The V end lost 4 bases, the J end lost 5 bases, and 8 bases lay between the germline ends. This CDR3 region has 12 residues. Per germline, CDR1 LGHNA and CDR2 YNFKEQ. Here the CDR3 DNA reads TGTGCCAGCAGCCTCGGGGTTGAGACCCAGTACTTC. Its protein is CASSLGVETQYF.

This clone has just a few counts. Here the CDR3 reads CATMGREGSDEQFF. The CDR3 coding sequence is TGTGCCACTATGGGCCGGGAGGGCTCGGATGAGCAGTTCTTC. J is TRBJ2-1 and V is TRBV19; TRBD2 agrees at 8 bases. This CDR3 region has 14 residues. Unmatched junction bases numbered 13, after V lost 10 bases and J lost 8 bases. The germline V gene encodes CDR1 LNHDA and CDR2 SQIVND (reference sequence).

This clone came up a few times. This chain joins TRBV10-1 and TRBJ2-5; D ambiguous. From germline, CDR1 is WNHNN and CDR2 SYGVQD (reference sequence). This CDR3 is built from 13 residues. V was cut by 9 bases and J by 5 bases, with 16 bases left in between. CDR3 region: CARRTGFRETQYF. In DNA, the CDR3 is TGCGCCAGGAGAACCGGATTTCGGGAGACCCAGTACTTC.